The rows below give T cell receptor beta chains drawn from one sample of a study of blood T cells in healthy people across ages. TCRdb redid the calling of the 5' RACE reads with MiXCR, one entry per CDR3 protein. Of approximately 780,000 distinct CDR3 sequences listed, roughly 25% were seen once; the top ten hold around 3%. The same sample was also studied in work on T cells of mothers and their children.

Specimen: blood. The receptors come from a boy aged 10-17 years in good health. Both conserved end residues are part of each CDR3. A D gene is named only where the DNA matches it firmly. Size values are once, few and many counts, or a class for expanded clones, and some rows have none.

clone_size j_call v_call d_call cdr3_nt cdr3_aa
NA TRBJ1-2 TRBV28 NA TGTGCCAGCAGTTTATGGGACACCACCTATGGCTACACCTTC CASSLWDTTYGYTF
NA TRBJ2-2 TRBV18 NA TGTGCCAGCTCACCACTGATAATCAGGTCGAACACCGGGGAGCTGTTTTTT CASSPLIIRSNTGELFF
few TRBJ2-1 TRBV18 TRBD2 TGTGCCAGCTCACCCACTAGCGGGGGGCCACCAACTGAGCAGTTCTTC CASSPTSGGPPTEQFF
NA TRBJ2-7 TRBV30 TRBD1 TGTGCCTGGAGTGAGGCGAGGACAGGGGTTAATTTCTACGAGCAGTACTTC CAWSEARTGVNFYEQYF
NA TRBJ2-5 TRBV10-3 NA TGTGCCATCAGTGGGCAGGTCCAAGAGACCCAGTACTTC CAISGQVQETQYF
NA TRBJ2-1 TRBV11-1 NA TGTGCCAGCAGCTTTAAACAGAACCTTAATGAGCAGTTCTTC CASSFKQNLNEQFF
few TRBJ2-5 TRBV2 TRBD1 TGTGCCAGCGTACACAGGGGCCCTCAAGAGACCCAGTACTTC CASVHRGPQETQYF
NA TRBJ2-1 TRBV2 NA TGTGCCAGCAGAGAACAGGGAAGCTCCTACAATGAGCAGTTCTTC CASREQGSSYNEQFF
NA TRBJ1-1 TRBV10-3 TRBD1 TGTGCCATCCAATTAGACAGGGGGAGCACTGAAGCTTTCTTT CAIQLDRGSTEAFF
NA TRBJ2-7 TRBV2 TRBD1 TGTGCCAGCAATACCGGGACAGGGGGCTCCGATCGCGACGAGCAGTACTTC CASNTGTGGSDRDEQYF
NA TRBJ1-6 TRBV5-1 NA TGCGCCAGCAGTAGAACCGGGCCCCGGGATTCACCCCTCCACTTT CASSRTGPRDSPLHF
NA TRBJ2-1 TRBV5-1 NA TGCGCCAGCTGCTTGCCGGGAACCCACAGCCACAATGAGCAGTTCTTC CASCLPGTHSHNEQFF
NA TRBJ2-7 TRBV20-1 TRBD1 TGCAGTCCCCGGGGACAGGGACACGAGCAGTACTTC CSPRGQGHEQYF
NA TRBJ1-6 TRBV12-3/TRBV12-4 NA TGTGCCAGCAGTTTTCTGGCCAGGCTATCACCCCTCCACTTT CASSFLARLSPLHF
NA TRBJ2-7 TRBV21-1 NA TGTGCCAGCAGCAGTCCCCCCCATCCGGGACACCCTACCTACGAGCAGTACTTC CASSSPPHPGHPTYEQYF
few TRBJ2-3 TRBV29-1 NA TGCAGCGTGGTCGATCAGAGCACAGATACGCAGTATTTT CSVVDQSTDTQYF
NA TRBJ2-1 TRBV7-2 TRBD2 TGTGCCAGCAGCTTAGTCGCCAGCGGGGGGGCCCACAATGAGCAGTTCTTC CASSLVASGGAHNEQFF
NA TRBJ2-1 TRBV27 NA TGTGCCAGCAGTTCAAATGCCCAAGATTTGGGACGCGGGTTCTTC CASSSNAQDLGRGFF
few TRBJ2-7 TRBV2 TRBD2 TGTGCCACATCGACTAGCGGGGGGGCGATCGAGCAGTACTTC CATSTSGGAIEQYF
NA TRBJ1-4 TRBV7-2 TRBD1 TGTGCCAGCAGCGCCAGGCAGGGGGTATCCGAAAAACTGTTTTTT CASSARQGVSEKLFF